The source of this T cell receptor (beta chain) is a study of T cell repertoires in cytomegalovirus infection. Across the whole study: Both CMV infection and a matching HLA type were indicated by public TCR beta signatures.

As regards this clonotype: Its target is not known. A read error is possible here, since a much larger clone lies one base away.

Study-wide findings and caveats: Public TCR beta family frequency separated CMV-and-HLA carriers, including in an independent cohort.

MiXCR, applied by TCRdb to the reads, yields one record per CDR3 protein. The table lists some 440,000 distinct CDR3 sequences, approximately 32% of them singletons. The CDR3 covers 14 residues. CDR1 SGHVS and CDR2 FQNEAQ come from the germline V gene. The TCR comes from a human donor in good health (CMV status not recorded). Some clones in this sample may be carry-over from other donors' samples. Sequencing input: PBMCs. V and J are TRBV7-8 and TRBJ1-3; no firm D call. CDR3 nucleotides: TGTGCCAGCAGCTTAGCGAGGTCTGGAACCACCATATATTTT. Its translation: CASSLARSGTTIYF. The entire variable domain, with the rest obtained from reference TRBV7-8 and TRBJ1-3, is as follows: GAGVSQSPRYKVAKRGQDVALRCDPISGHVSLFWYQQALGQGPEFLTYFQNEAQLDKSGLPSDRFFAERPEGSVSTLKIQRTQQEDSAVYLCASSLARSGTTIYFGEGSWLTVV.